The text below deals with one T cell receptor beta chain. As yet, its antigen is unknown. The authors prepared UMI-labeled TRB cDNA libraries by 5' RACE. TCRdb re-called the 5' RACE reads and gives one entry per CDR3 protein, without DNA. The sample has tens of thousands of distinct CDR3 sequences. The CDR3 contains 17 residues. Germline V gene sequence: CDR1 MDHEN, CDR2 SYDVKM. The sample belongs to a study of CXCR3-negative and CXCR3-positive naive CD8 T cells. Definition of naive CD8+ T cells rested on a CD45RO-CCR7+CD27+CD95- profile. Broader study findings: Comparison of naive CXCR3-negative and CXCR3-positive cells revealed similar TRBV-TRBJ usage, while memory cells differed. Comparison of naive subsets found surface CD5 to be comparable, and TCR strength was inferred on the basis of TRB CDR3 properties. Hydrophobicity was higher for TRB CDR3s found in CXCR3-positive naive cells than in CXCR3-negative naive cells. Researchers report CXCR3 expression partially decreased after cryopreservation, with fresh PBMCs used in most assays.

The J gene is TRBJ2-1, the V gene TRBV28; the TCRdb call, TRBD2, lacks DNA for checking. This sequence originates from a human donor in good health. Some clones in this sample may be carry-over from other donors' samples. Sequenced: naive CXCR3+ CD8+ T cells from blood. Stated subset: CD45RO-CCR7+CD27+CD95- naive CD8+ T cells expressing CXCR3 (TNR3+). CDR3 loop: CASSQILSRASYNEQFF.